This TCR beta chain was captured in a study of cytomegalovirus exposure and HLA in healthy donors. The PCR employed 60 Vbeta primers together with 13 Jbeta primers. Some clones are missing from TCRdb's copy, which holds only in-frame ones; the method was immunoSEQ multiplex PCR. Recorded for this sample: roughly 50,000 clones. The V gene's germline CDR1 is MGHRA and CDR2 YSYEKL. Between the trimmed V and J ends, which lost 0 bases and 3 bases, there was a span of 14 bases. The CDR3 sequence is 17 residues long. The sequence derives from a woman aged 40-49 years in good health and CMV-seronegative. What was sequenced was PBMCs. The chain has TRBV4-1 and TRBJ2-2; D possibly corresponds to TRBD2 (6 bases). The CDR3, as DNA: TGCGCCAGCAGCCAAGATAGGGAGGCCGGTTACACCGGGGAGCTGTTTTTT. Its protein product is CASSQDREAGYTGELFF.